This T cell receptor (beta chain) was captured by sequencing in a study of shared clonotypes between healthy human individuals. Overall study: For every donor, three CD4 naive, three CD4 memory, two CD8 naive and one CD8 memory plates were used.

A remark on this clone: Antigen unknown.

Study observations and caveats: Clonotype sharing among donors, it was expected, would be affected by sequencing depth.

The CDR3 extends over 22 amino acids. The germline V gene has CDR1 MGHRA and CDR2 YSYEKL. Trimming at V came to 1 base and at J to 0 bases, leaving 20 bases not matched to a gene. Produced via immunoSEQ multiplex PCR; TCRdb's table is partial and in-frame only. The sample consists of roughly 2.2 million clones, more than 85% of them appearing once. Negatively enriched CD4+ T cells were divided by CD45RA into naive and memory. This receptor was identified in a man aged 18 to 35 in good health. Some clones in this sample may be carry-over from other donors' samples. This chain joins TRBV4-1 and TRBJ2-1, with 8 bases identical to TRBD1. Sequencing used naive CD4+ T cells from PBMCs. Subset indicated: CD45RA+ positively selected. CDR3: CASSQATFQVTGVRSSYNEQFF. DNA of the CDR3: TGCGCCAGCAGCCAAGCGACTTTCCAGGTGACAGGGGTAAGGAGCTCCTACAATGAGCAGTTCTTC.